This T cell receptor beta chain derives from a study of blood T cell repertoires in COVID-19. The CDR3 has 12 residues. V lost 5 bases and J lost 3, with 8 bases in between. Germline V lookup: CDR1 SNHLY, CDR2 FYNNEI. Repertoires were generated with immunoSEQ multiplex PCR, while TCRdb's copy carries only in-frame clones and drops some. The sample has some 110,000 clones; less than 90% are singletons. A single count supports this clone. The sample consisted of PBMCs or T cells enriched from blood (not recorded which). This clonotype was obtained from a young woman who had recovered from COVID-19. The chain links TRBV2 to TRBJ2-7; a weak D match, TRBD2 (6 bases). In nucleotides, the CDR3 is TGTGCCAGCAGTAGACTAGGCTACGAGCAGTACTTC. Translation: CASSRLGYEQYF.